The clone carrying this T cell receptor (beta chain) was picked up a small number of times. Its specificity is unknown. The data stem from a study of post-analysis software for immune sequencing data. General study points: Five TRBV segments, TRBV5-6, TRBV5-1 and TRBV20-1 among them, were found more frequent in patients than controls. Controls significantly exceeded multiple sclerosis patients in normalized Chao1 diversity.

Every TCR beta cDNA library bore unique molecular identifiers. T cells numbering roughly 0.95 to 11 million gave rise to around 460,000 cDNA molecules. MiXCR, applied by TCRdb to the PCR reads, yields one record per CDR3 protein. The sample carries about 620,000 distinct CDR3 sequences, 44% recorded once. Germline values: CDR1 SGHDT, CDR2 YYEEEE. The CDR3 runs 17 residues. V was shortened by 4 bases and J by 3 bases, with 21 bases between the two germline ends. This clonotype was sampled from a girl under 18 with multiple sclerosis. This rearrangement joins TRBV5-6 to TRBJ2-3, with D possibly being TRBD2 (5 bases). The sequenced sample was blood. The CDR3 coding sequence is TGTGCCAGCAGCCTACTGCAGGACTCCAGGCCTACAGATACGCAGTATTTT. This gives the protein CASSLLQDSRPTDTQYF.